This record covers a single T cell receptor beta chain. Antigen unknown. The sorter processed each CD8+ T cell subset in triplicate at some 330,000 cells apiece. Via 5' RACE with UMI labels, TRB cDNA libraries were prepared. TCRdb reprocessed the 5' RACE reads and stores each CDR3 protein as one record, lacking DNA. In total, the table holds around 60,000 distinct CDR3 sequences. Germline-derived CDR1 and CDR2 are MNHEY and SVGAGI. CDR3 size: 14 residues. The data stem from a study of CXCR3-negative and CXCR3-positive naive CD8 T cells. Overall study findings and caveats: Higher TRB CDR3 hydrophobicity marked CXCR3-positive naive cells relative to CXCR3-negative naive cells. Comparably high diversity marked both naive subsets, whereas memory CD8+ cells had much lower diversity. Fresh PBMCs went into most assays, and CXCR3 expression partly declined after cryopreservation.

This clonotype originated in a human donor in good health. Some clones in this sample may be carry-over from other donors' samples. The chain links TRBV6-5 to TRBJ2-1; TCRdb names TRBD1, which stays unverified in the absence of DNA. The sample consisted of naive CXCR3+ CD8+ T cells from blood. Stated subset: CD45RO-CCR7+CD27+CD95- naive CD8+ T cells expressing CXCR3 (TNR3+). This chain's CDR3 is CASSFQGSENEQFF.